This T cell receptor beta chain was obtained from a study of T cells after somatic rescue of genetic block (TCRdb year 2020). In terms of the full investigation: The study assessed how robust, over the long term, a T-cell system was when the system had developed through somatic rescue of a genetic block in T-cell development.

Notes on this clone: There is no known antigen for this receptor. Base quality data are lacking; no much larger clone is found one base away.

Inclusive of the bounding cysteine and phenylalanine, the CDR3 is 13 residues long. CDR3 DNA only is kept here, 39 bases in frame from base 1. The germline V gene (reference sequence) specifies SEHNR as CDR1 and FQNEAQ as CDR2. V loses 5 bases at its end and J loses 12 bases; junction bases beyond the gene matches: 9. Libraries were prepared through the immunoSEQ multiplex PCR assay. This immuneACCESS table, as held by TCRdb, lists in-frame sequences with V and J called but not all clones. Of the missing ones, under half trace to an unresolved V gene in checked studies; the others have no known cause. The sample includes around 7,900 clones, with over 70% observed a single time. Together, the top ten hold roughly 24% of the sample.

This chain joins TRBV7-9 to TRBJ2-1, and TRBD1 matches 8 of the central bases. The material sequenced was peripheral blood mononuclear cells (PBMCs). The receptor was isolated from a boy between 5 and 17 years old. The DNA sequence follows: TGTGCCAGCAGCAAAGGACAGGGTCGTATGCAGTTCTTC. Its translation reads: CASSKGQGRMQFF.